These T cell receptor beta chains were read from a single sample in a study of tumor-infiltrating lymphocytes in primary liver carcinoma. A single record per CDR3 protein comes from TCRdb applying MiXCR to the multiplex PCR reads. The sample lists just under 95,000 distinct CDR3 sequences; 65% to 70% were seen once. The sequencing sample was made of tumor-adjacent normal liver tissue. Source of these receptors: a middle-aged man with primary liver carcinoma and hepatitis B virus infection. Both conserved end residues are part of each CDR3. Each record gives: CDR3 protein, CDR3 DNA, D gene, V gene, J gene, clone size. A D gene is named only where the DNA matches it firmly. Size tells how often a clone was seen (once, few, many) or the class of an expanded clone, and some rows leave it out.

cdr3_aa: CASCPLAGSSYEQYF
cdr3_nt: TGTGCCAGCTGCCCCCTGGCAGGGAGCTCATACGAGCAGTACTTC
d_call: -
v_call: TRBV13
j_call: TRBJ2-7
clone_size: -

cdr3_aa: CASSDGLGYGYTF
cdr3_nt: TGTGCCAGCAGCGACGGACTCGGGTATGGCTACACCTTC
d_call: -
v_call: TRBV11-2
j_call: TRBJ1-2
clone_size: medium-sized

cdr3_aa: CAWTRGTYEQYF
cdr3_nt: TGTGCCTGGACTAGGGGTACATACGAACAGTACTTC
d_call: -
v_call: TRBV30
j_call: TRBJ2-7
clone_size: -

cdr3_aa: CASSKVSSSSGEQFF
cdr3_nt: TGCGCCAGCAGCAAAGTTTCTAGCAGCTCAGGGGAGCAATTTTTC
d_call: -
v_call: TRBV4-1
j_call: TRBJ2-1
clone_size: once

cdr3_aa: CANSIGGLRDEQYF
cdr3_nt: TGTGCCAACAGCATAGGGGGCCTCAGGGACGAGCAGTACTTC
d_call: TRBD1
v_call: TRBV12-3/TRBV12-4
j_call: TRBJ2-7
clone_size: -

cdr3_aa: CASCDRDTEAFF
cdr3_nt: TGTGCCAGCTGTGACAGGGACACTGAAGCATTCTTT
d_call: TRBD1
v_call: TRBV6-1
j_call: TRBJ1-1
clone_size: once

cdr3_aa: CASSEYETSGHNEQFF
cdr3_nt: TGCGCCAGCAGTGAGTACGAGACTAGCGGACACAATGAGCAGTTCTTC
d_call: TRBD2
v_call: TRBV10-1
j_call: TRBJ2-1
clone_size: many

cdr3_aa: CASSLGQGAPETQYF
cdr3_nt: TGTGCCAGCAGTTTAGGTCAGGGGGCCCCAGAGACCCAGTACTTC
d_call: TRBD1
v_call: TRBV28
j_call: TRBJ2-5
clone_size: few

cdr3_aa: CASSQVLGLVGNSYEQYF
cdr3_nt: TGTGCCAGCAGCCAAGTACTGGGACTAGTGGGGAACTCCTACGAGCAGTACTTT
d_call: TRBD2
v_call: TRBV4-2
j_call: TRBJ2-7
clone_size: -

cdr3_aa: CASSLQGGRAHEQFF
cdr3_nt: TGTGCCAGCAGCTTGCAGGGCGGGAGGGCCCATGAGCAGTTCTTC
d_call: TRBD2
v_call: TRBV5-4
j_call: TRBJ2-1
clone_size: many

cdr3_aa: CANSLDLDSLSGYTF
cdr3_nt: TGTGCCAACAGCTTAGATCTGGACTCCCTCTCAGGCTACACCTTC
d_call: -
v_call: TRBV11-2
j_call: TRBJ1-2
clone_size: once

cdr3_aa: CSVFTNTEAFF
cdr3_nt: TGCAGCGTTTTCACGAACACTGAAGCTTTCTTT
d_call: -
v_call: TRBV29-1
j_call: TRBJ1-1
clone_size: many

cdr3_aa: CASSFPRLAGEPYSEQFF
cdr3_nt: TGTGCCAGCAGCTTTCCTCGACTAGCGGGAGAGCCCTACAGCGAGCAGTTCTTC
d_call: TRBD2
v_call: TRBV11-2
j_call: TRBJ2-1
clone_size: -

cdr3_aa: CASSQARVDRVLCENQPQNF
cdr3_nt: TGTGCCAGCAGCCAGGCCCGAGTAGACAGGGTGTTATGCGAAAATCAGCCCCAGAATTTT
d_call: TRBD1
v_call: TRBV11-3
j_call: TRBJ1-5
clone_size: -

cdr3_aa: CASSLVGEGYGHTF
cdr3_nt: TGTGCCAGCAGCCTAGTGGGGGAAGGCTATGGCCACACCTTC
d_call: -
v_call: TRBV11-2
j_call: TRBJ1-2
clone_size: -

cdr3_aa: CASSYLGDGYEQYF
cdr3_nt: TGTGCCAGCAGTTATCTTGGAGACGGCTACGAGCAGTACTTC
d_call: -
v_call: TRBV6-6
j_call: TRBJ2-7
clone_size: many

cdr3_aa: CASSFELGETQYF
cdr3_nt: TGTGCCAGCAGCTTCGAACTTGGAGAGACCCAGTACTTC
d_call: -
v_call: TRBV11-2
j_call: TRBJ2-5
clone_size: medium-sized

cdr3_aa: CASRSGTSGFWYF
cdr3_nt: TGTGCCAGCAGATCCGGGACTAGCGGGTTTTGGTACTTC
d_call: TRBD2
v_call: TRBV6-5
j_call: TRBJ2-4
clone_size: many

cdr3_aa: CASSYSTSGSSYNEQFF
cdr3_nt: TGTGCCAGCAGCTATTCGACTAGCGGGAGCTCCTACAATGAGCAGTTCTTC
d_call: TRBD2
v_call: TRBV7-9
j_call: TRBJ2-1
clone_size: many

cdr3_aa: CTSSSTTSGRGVGSQETQYF
cdr3_nt: TGCACCAGCAGCTCCACGACTAGCGGGAGGGGTGTTGGGTCCCAAGAGACTCAGTACTTC
d_call: -
v_call: TRBV1
j_call: TRBJ2-5
clone_size: -

cdr3_aa: CAWVRESIEQFF
cdr3_nt: TGTGCCTGGGTCCGGGAATCCATTGAGCAGTTCTTC
d_call: -
v_call: TRBV30
j_call: TRBJ2-1
clone_size: -

cdr3_aa: CAWSHPPGYDNEQFF
cdr3_nt: TGTGCCTGGAGCCACCCGCCAGGCTATGACAATGAGCAGTTCTTC
d_call: -
v_call: TRBV30
j_call: TRBJ2-1
clone_size: few

cdr3_aa: CASSSLTLSGVNVLTF
cdr3_nt: TGCGCCAGCAGCTCACTCACCCTTTCTGGGGTCAACGTCCTGACTTTC
d_call: -
v_call: TRBV11-2
j_call: TRBJ2-6
clone_size: -

cdr3_aa: CASSPGGRRAASDPEAFF
cdr3_nt: TGTGCCAGCAGCCCGGGGGGCAGGAGGGCGGCTAGCGACCCTGAAGCTTTCTTT
d_call: -
v_call: TRBV11-2
j_call: TRBJ1-1
clone_size: -

cdr3_aa: CASSWPGFTYNEQFF
cdr3_nt: TGTGCCAGCAGCTGGCCTGGGTTCACCTACAATGAGCAGTTCTTC
d_call: -
v_call: TRBV7-2
j_call: TRBJ2-1
clone_size: -

cdr3_aa: CASSKVPLSGSPPLAKNIQYF
cdr3_nt: TGTGCCAGCAGCAAAGTGCCCCTTAGCGGGAGCCCGCCTCTAGCCAAAAACATTCAGTACTTC
d_call: -
v_call: TRBV21-1
j_call: TRBJ2-4
clone_size: -

cdr3_aa: CASRKGTAQPGELFF
cdr3_nt: TGTGCCAGCAGGAAGGGGACCGCCCAGCCCGGGGAGCTGTTTTTT
d_call: -
v_call: TRBV6-1
j_call: TRBJ2-2
clone_size: many

cdr3_aa: CVSARSWTGAVGLAENEQFF
cdr3_nt: TGCGTCAGCGCCCGGTCCTGGACAGGGGCGGTAGGACTAGCGGAAAATGAGCAGTTCTTC
d_call: -
v_call: TRBV4-1
j_call: TRBJ2-1
clone_size: -

cdr3_aa: CASSYASGTGGFF
cdr3_nt: TGTGCCAGTAGTTACGCGTCCGGGACAGGGGGGTTCTTC
d_call: TRBD1
v_call: TRBV6-2/TRBV6-3
j_call: TRBJ2-1
clone_size: -

cdr3_aa: CARTPWANAEAFF
cdr3_nt: TGTGCCAGGACCCCCTGGGCGAACGCTGAAGCTTTCTTT
d_call: -
v_call: TRBV7-9
j_call: TRBJ1-1
clone_size: -

cdr3_aa: CASSDDVAGGSYNEQFF
cdr3_nt: TGTGCCAGCAGTGACGACGTAGCGGGAGGGTCATACAATGAGCAGTTCTTC
d_call: TRBD2
v_call: TRBV6-1
j_call: TRBJ2-1
clone_size: many

cdr3_aa: CASSLAGGDEQFF
cdr3_nt: TGTGCCAGCAGCTTAGCGGGAGGGGATGAGCAGTTCTTC
d_call: TRBD2
v_call: TRBV7-2
j_call: TRBJ2-1
clone_size: -

cdr3_aa: CASSYSSTSVRGGGSF
cdr3_nt: TGTGCCAGCAGCTACTCTTCGACTAGCGTGAGGGGGGGCGGGTCCTTC
d_call: TRBD2
v_call: TRBV11-2
j_call: TRBJ2-1
clone_size: -

cdr3_aa: CASSLVEETQYF
cdr3_nt: TGTGCCAGCAGTTTGGTAGAAGAGACCCAGTACTTC
d_call: -
v_call: TRBV6-6
j_call: TRBJ2-5
clone_size: medium-sized

cdr3_aa: CASSREQRVVEQYF
cdr3_nt: TGTGCCAGCAGCCGGGAGCAGAGGGTGGTCGAGCAGTACTTC
d_call: -
v_call: TRBV6-5
j_call: TRBJ2-7
clone_size: many